The rows below give T cell receptor beta chains drawn from one sample of a study of T cells after yellow fever vaccination. TCRdb recomputed calls from the 5' RACE reads with MiXCR, one row per CDR3 protein. The sample records roughly 330,000 distinct CDR3 sequences, 6.8% being singletons. The sample here was PBMCs, taken about 49 days after the first yellow fever vaccination. These receptors were collected from a man younger than 30 who received the YFV17D yellow fever vaccine. Each CDR3 is given with its conserved first and last residue. A D gene is named only where the DNA matches it firmly. Not every row has a clone size; where given, it reads once, few, many or a size class.

J gene: TRBJ2-1; D gene: NA; clone size: many; V gene: TRBV5-1; CDR3 DNA: TGCGCCAGCAGCTTGGGACTAGAATACGAGCAGTTCTTC; CDR3 protein: CASSLGLEYEQFF
J gene: TRBJ1-1; D gene: NA; clone size: NA; V gene: TRBV5-4; CDR3 DNA: TGTGCCAGCACAAAGGAATCCGGGAACACTGAAGCTTTCTTT; CDR3 protein: CASTKESGNTEAFF
J gene: TRBJ2-1; D gene: TRBD1; clone size: NA; V gene: TRBV7-2; CDR3 DNA: TGTGCCAGCCGGTCGGACAGGGGGAGGGATGAGCAGTTCTTC; CDR3 protein: CASRSDRGRDEQFF
J gene: TRBJ2-1; D gene: NA; clone size: few; V gene: TRBV27; CDR3 DNA: TGTGCCAGCAGTTCTCGAGTAGCATTTGAGCAGTTCTTC; CDR3 protein: CASSSRVAFEQFF
J gene: TRBJ1-2; D gene: NA; clone size: few; V gene: TRBV2; CDR3 DNA: TGTGCCAGCAGTGAAACCACCTCGGGGGATGGCTACACCTTC; CDR3 protein: CASSETTSGDGYTF
J gene: TRBJ2-5; D gene: TRBD2; clone size: many; V gene: TRBV3-1; CDR3 DNA: TGTGCCAGCAGCCCGGGACTAGCCGGCAAGCAAGAGACCCAGTACTTC; CDR3 protein: CASSPGLAGKQETQYF
J gene: TRBJ2-5; D gene: TRBD2; clone size: NA; V gene: TRBV5-4; CDR3 DNA: TGTGCCAGCAGCCAGGGTGCGGGGGGCGGCCAAGAGACCCAGTACTTC; CDR3 protein: CASSQGAGGGQETQYF
J gene: TRBJ1-1; D gene: NA; clone size: NA; V gene: TRBV7-2; CDR3 DNA: TGTGCCAGCACCTTAATAGAAGAAACTGAAGCTTTCTTT; CDR3 protein: CASTLIEETEAFF
J gene: TRBJ2-1; D gene: NA; clone size: few; V gene: TRBV6-1; CDR3 DNA: TGTGCCAGCAGTGAGAGACGTTGGGATGAGCAGTTCTTC; CDR3 protein: CASSERRWDEQFF
J gene: TRBJ1-1; D gene: NA; clone size: many; V gene: TRBV7-6; CDR3 DNA: TGTGCCAGCACCCGGGGCGTGGGGAACACTGAAGCTTTCTTT; CDR3 protein: CASTRGVGNTEAFF
J gene: TRBJ2-2; D gene: TRBD2; clone size: many; V gene: TRBV9; CDR3 DNA: TGTGCCAGCAGCGTAGTGCCTAGCGGGGGACTATCCACCGGGGAGCTGTTTTTT; CDR3 protein: CASSVVPSGGLSTGELFF
J gene: TRBJ1-1; D gene: TRBD1; clone size: few; V gene: TRBV29-1; CDR3 DNA: TGCAGCGTGTTGGGACAGGGGGGGAACACTGAAGCTTTCTTT; CDR3 protein: CSVLGQGGNTEAFF
J gene: TRBJ2-7; D gene: NA; clone size: NA; V gene: TRBV6-1; CDR3 DNA: TGTGCCAGCAAGGGGGTTATCCACGAGCAGTACTTC; CDR3 protein: CASKGVIHEQYF
J gene: TRBJ1-3; D gene: NA; clone size: few; V gene: TRBV18; CDR3 DNA: TGTGCCAGCTCTACACAGGGCCTGCTGGGTGACACCATATATTTT; CDR3 protein: CASSTQGLLGDTIYF
J gene: TRBJ1-5; D gene: NA; clone size: few; V gene: TRBV6-1; CDR3 DNA: TGTGCCAGCAAAACAGGGTCTTGGGATCAGCCCCAGCATTTT; CDR3 protein: CASKTGSWDQPQHF
J gene: TRBJ1-1; D gene: TRBD1; clone size: few; V gene: TRBV7-9; CDR3 DNA: TGTGCCAGCAGCCCCGAGACAGGGATGGAAGCTGAAGCTTTCTTT; CDR3 protein: CASSPETGMEAEAFF
J gene: TRBJ2-1; D gene: NA; clone size: few; V gene: TRBV6-5; CDR3 DNA: TGTGCCAGCAGTTACTTGGGGGCCGGGTACAATGAGCAGTTCTTC; CDR3 protein: CASSYLGAGYNEQFF
J gene: TRBJ2-7; D gene: NA; clone size: NA; V gene: TRBV20-1; CDR3 DNA: TGCAGTGCTAATTTCCGCGGAGGAGAGCAGTACTTC; CDR3 protein: CSANFRGGEQYF
J gene: TRBJ2-3; D gene: TRBD2; clone size: NA; V gene: TRBV5-1; CDR3 DNA: TGCGCCAGCACGGCGACTAGCCCCGCGGATACGCAGTATTTT; CDR3 protein: CASTATSPADTQYF
J gene: TRBJ1-1; D gene: NA; clone size: NA; V gene: TRBV30; CDR3 DNA: TGTGCCTGGAGTGTAATTGGGGGAGCTTTCTTT; CDR3 protein: CAWSVIGGAFF
J gene: TRBJ1-2; D gene: TRBD1; clone size: NA; V gene: TRBV15; CDR3 DNA: TGTGCCACCAGTCACGACAGGGCCTATGGCTACACCTTC; CDR3 protein: CATSHDRAYGYTF
J gene: TRBJ2-1; D gene: TRBD2; clone size: NA; V gene: TRBV6-5; CDR3 DNA: TGTGCCAGCAGTTACTCGTGGCGGGGGGGAGGGAATGAGCAGTTCTTC; CDR3 protein: CASSYSWRGGGNEQFF
J gene: TRBJ2-1; D gene: NA; clone size: few; V gene: TRBV20-1; CDR3 DNA: TGCAGTGCTGTCCGGGGTTTTAATGAGCAGTTCTTC; CDR3 protein: CSAVRGFNEQFF
J gene: TRBJ1-5; D gene: NA; clone size: few; V gene: TRBV9; CDR3 DNA: TGTGCCAGCAGCCCGGACGGGGCTAATCAGCCCCAGCATTTT; CDR3 protein: CASSPDGANQPQHF
J gene: TRBJ2-2; D gene: TRBD1; clone size: many; V gene: TRBV5-1; CDR3 DNA: TGCGCCAGCAGGACGACAGGGGGCGTTGACACCGGGGAGCTGTTTTTT; CDR3 protein: CASRTTGGVDTGELFF
J gene: TRBJ1-2; D gene: NA; clone size: many; V gene: TRBV4-2; CDR3 DNA: TGTGCCAGCAGCCAAGAAACGGCGAAGGCCTATGGCTACACCTTC; CDR3 protein: CASSQETAKAYGYTF
J gene: TRBJ2-6; D gene: NA; clone size: many; V gene: TRBV5-1; CDR3 DNA: TGCGCCAGCAGAAGCGACCCAGGGGAAGGGGCCAACGTCCTGACTTTC; CDR3 protein: CASRSDPGEGANVLTF
J gene: TRBJ2-1; D gene: TRBD2; clone size: many; V gene: TRBV11-2; CDR3 DNA: TGTGCCAGCAGCTTACGGGAGCGGGGGGTCACCTCCTACAATGAGCAGTTCTTC; CDR3 protein: CASSLRERGVTSYNEQFF
J gene: TRBJ2-7; D gene: TRBD2; clone size: few; V gene: TRBV7-6; CDR3 DNA: TGTGCCAGCAGCGCCCGGACTAGCGGGGGCTACGAGCAGTACTTC; CDR3 protein: CASSARTSGGYEQYF
J gene: TRBJ2-7; D gene: TRBD2; clone size: few; V gene: TRBV25-1; CDR3 DNA: TGTGCCAGCAGGGGGGACTATTACGAGCAGTACTTC; CDR3 protein: CASRGDYYEQYF
J gene: TRBJ1-4; D gene: TRBD1; clone size: many; V gene: TRBV12-3/TRBV12-4; CDR3 DNA: TGTGCCAGCACCCCTCCGGGACAGGGGACTAATGAAAAACTGTTTTTT; CDR3 protein: CASTPPGQGTNEKLFF
J gene: TRBJ1-5; D gene: NA; clone size: NA; V gene: TRBV4-1; CDR3 DNA: TGCGCCAGCAGCCAAATGGTCGGAGGGAATAGCAATCAGCCCCAGCATTTT; CDR3 protein: CASSQMVGGNSNQPQHF
J gene: TRBJ2-3; D gene: NA; clone size: NA; V gene: TRBV6-5; CDR3 DNA: TGTGCCAGCAGTTATCGCGATGGGGGGAGCACAGATACGCAGTATTTT; CDR3 protein: CASSYRDGGSTDTQYF
J gene: TRBJ2-2; D gene: NA; clone size: few; V gene: TRBV7-9; CDR3 DNA: TGTGCCAGCAGCTCAAGGGCGGCAGCGAACACCGGGGAGCTGTTTTTT; CDR3 protein: CASSSRAAANTGELFF
J gene: TRBJ2-3; D gene: NA; clone size: NA; V gene: TRBV12-3/TRBV12-4; CDR3 DNA: TGTGCCAGCAGTTTAGGGCAGGGATTGACACATTTT; CDR3 protein: CASSLGQGLTHF
J gene: TRBJ1-6; D gene: TRBD1; clone size: NA; V gene: TRBV2; CDR3 DNA: TGTGCCAGCACGAGGGACAGGGAGTTTAATTCACCCCTCCACTTT; CDR3 protein: CASTRDREFNSPLHF
J gene: TRBJ2-5; D gene: TRBD1; clone size: few; V gene: TRBV6-5; CDR3 DNA: TGTGCCAGCAGTTACTCGAAAGTTTCAGGACAGGGGCAAACCCAGTACTTC; CDR3 protein: CASSYSKVSGQGQTQYF
J gene: TRBJ2-1; D gene: NA; clone size: many; V gene: TRBV5-1; CDR3 DNA: TGCGCCAGCAGCTTGGGCCGAGACAATGAGCAGTTCTTC; CDR3 protein: CASSLGRDNEQFF
J gene: TRBJ1-5; D gene: NA; clone size: NA; V gene: TRBV28; CDR3 DNA: TGTGCCAGCAGTTTCGGTGGGGCCCGAGCCCAGCCCCAGCATTTT; CDR3 protein: CASSFGGARAQPQHF
J gene: TRBJ1-2; D gene: NA; clone size: NA; V gene: TRBV4-1; CDR3 DNA: TGCGCCAGCAGCCAAAGCTCAGGGATTAAATATGGCTACACCTTC; CDR3 protein: CASSQSSGIKYGYTF
J gene: TRBJ2-5; D gene: TRBD2; clone size: NA; V gene: TRBV5-1; CDR3 DNA: TGCGCCAGCAGCTTGGGTAGCGGGACCCAAGAGACCCAGTACTTC; CDR3 protein: CASSLGSGTQETQYF
J gene: TRBJ2-5; D gene: NA; clone size: NA; V gene: TRBV7-3; CDR3 DNA: TGTGCCAGCAGCTGTCGACTAGTAGGAGAGACCCAGTACTTC; CDR3 protein: CASSCRLVGETQYF
J gene: TRBJ2-5; D gene: NA; clone size: NA; V gene: TRBV2; CDR3 DNA: TGTGCCAGCAGTGGGGTCTCAAAAGAGACCCAGTACTTC; CDR3 protein: CASSGVSKETQYF
J gene: TRBJ1-3; D gene: NA; clone size: NA; V gene: TRBV5-5; CDR3 DNA: TGTGCCAGCAGCTTCGTGGACACCCTTGGTTCTGGAAACACCATATATTTT; CDR3 protein: CASSFVDTLGSGNTIYF
J gene: TRBJ1-5; D gene: NA; clone size: NA; V gene: TRBV15; CDR3 DNA: TGTGCCACTCGGACCGCGGACTACAATCAGCCCCAGCATTTT; CDR3 protein: CATRTADYNQPQHF
J gene: TRBJ2-5; D gene: NA; clone size: many; V gene: TRBV27; CDR3 DNA: TGTGCCAGCAGTTTCGCGGACAGTAGAGAGACCCAGTACTTC; CDR3 protein: CASSFADSRETQYF
J gene: TRBJ1-2; D gene: NA; clone size: few; V gene: TRBV2; CDR3 DNA: TGTGCCAGCAGTGAATATAACTATGGCTACACCTTC; CDR3 protein: CASSEYNYGYTF
J gene: TRBJ2-3; D gene: NA; clone size: NA; V gene: TRBV6-1; CDR3 DNA: TGTGCCAGCAGTGACCCGGGATCCGATACGCAGTATTTT; CDR3 protein: CASSDPGSDTQYF
J gene: TRBJ2-6; D gene: TRBD1; clone size: NA; V gene: TRBV9; CDR3 DNA: TGTGCCAGCAGCCCCCGGGACAGGGGCCCCTCTGGGGCCAACGTCCTGACTTTC; CDR3 protein: CASSPRDRGPSGANVLTF
J gene: TRBJ2-7; D gene: NA; clone size: few; V gene: TRBV6-2/TRBV6-3; CDR3 DNA: TGTGCCAGCAGTCCCAACCGGGGTCGCGAGTCCTACGAGCAGTACTTC; CDR3 protein: CASSPNRGRESYEQYF
J gene: TRBJ2-5; D gene: NA; clone size: few; V gene: TRBV25-1; CDR3 DNA: TGTGCCAGCAGTGAATATATTCGTCAAGAGACCCAGTACTTC; CDR3 protein: CASSEYIRQETQYF
J gene: TRBJ2-1; D gene: TRBD2; clone size: few; V gene: TRBV12-3/TRBV12-4; CDR3 DNA: TGTGCCAGCAGTTCCCCGTGGGAGCGGGGCTCCTACAATGAGCAGTTCTTC; CDR3 protein: CASSSPWERGSYNEQFF
J gene: TRBJ1-6; D gene: NA; clone size: NA; V gene: TRBV14; CDR3 DNA: TGTGCCAGCAGCCAAGATCCCGACCACAGCTCCTATAATTCACCCCTCCACTTT; CDR3 protein: CASSQDPDHSSYNSPLHF
J gene: TRBJ1-1; D gene: NA; clone size: NA; V gene: TRBV7-8; CDR3 DNA: TGTGCCAGCAGCTTAGCGACGGTTGAAGCTTTCTTT; CDR3 protein: CASSLATVEAFF
J gene: TRBJ2-3; D gene: TRBD1; clone size: few; V gene: TRBV5-4; CDR3 DNA: TGTGCCAGCAGCTTAACCGGGACAGGGCGTGAAGATACGCAGTATTTT; CDR3 protein: CASSLTGTGREDTQYF
J gene: TRBJ2-7; D gene: NA; clone size: once; V gene: TRBV9; CDR3 DNA: TGTGCCAGCAGCGTAGAGGACAGAGCCGCTTCCTACGAGCAGTACTTC; CDR3 protein: CASSVEDRAASYEQYF
J gene: TRBJ2-3; D gene: TRBD2; clone size: few; V gene: TRBV7-7; CDR3 DNA: TGTGCCAGCAGCTCACTAGCGGGTAGCACAGATACGCAGTATTTT; CDR3 protein: CASSSLAGSTDTQYF
J gene: TRBJ2-1; D gene: NA; clone size: many; V gene: TRBV7-9; CDR3 DNA: TGTGCCAGCAGCTTAGGGGACATCCGATACAATGAGCAGTTCTTC; CDR3 protein: CASSLGDIRYNEQFF
J gene: TRBJ2-1; D gene: NA; clone size: many; V gene: TRBV11-2; CDR3 DNA: TGTGCCAGCAGCGTTAGGGAGACCTACAATGAGCAGTTCTTC; CDR3 protein: CASSVRETYNEQFF